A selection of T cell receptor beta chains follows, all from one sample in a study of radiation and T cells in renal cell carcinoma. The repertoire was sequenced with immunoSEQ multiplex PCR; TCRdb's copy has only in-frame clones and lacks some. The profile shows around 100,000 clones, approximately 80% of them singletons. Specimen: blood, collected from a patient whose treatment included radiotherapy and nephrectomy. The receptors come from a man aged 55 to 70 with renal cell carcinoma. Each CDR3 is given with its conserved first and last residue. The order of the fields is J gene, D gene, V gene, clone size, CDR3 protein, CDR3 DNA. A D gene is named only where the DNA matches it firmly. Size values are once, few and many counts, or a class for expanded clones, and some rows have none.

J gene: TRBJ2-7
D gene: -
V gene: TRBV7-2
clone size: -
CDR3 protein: CASSRGGSLEQYF
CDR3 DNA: TGTGCCAGCAGCAGGGGTGGTAGCCTCGAGCAGTACTTC

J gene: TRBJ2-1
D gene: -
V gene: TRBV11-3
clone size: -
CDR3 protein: CASSRLGDEQFF
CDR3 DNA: TGTGCCAGCAGTAGACTCGGCGATGAGCAGTTCTTC

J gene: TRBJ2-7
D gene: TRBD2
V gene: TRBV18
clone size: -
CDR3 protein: CASSPPLGLAGDEQYF
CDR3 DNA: TGTGCCAGCTCACCTCCACTCGGACTAGCGGGAGACGAGCAGTACTTC

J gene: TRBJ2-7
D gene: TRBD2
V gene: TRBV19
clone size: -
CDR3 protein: CASSITSGFSYEQYF
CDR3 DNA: TGTGCCAGTAGTATAACTAGCGGATTTTCCTACGAGCAGTACTTC

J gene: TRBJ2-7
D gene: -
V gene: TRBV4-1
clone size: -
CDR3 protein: CASSQDAGGYEQYF
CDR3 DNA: TGCGCCAGCAGCCAAGATGCCGGCGGCTACGAGCAGTACTTC

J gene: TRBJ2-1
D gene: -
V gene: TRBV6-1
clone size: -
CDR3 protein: CASSEAHLTIDNEQFF
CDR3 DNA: TGTGCCAGCAGTGAAGCGCATTTGACTATCGACAATGAGCAGTTCTTC

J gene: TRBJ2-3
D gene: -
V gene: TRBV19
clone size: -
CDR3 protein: CASSIVGTDTQYF
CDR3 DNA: TGTGCCAGTAGTATTGTGGGCACAGATACGCAGTATTTT

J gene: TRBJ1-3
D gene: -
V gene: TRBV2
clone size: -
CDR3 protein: CASKATGNTIYF
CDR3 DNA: TGTGCCAGCAAGGCGACTGGAAACACCATATATTTT

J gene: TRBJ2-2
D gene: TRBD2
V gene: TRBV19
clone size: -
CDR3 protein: CASSLAGWNTGELFF
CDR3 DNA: TGTGCCAGTAGTCTAGCGGGCTGGAACACCGGGGAGCTGTTTTTT

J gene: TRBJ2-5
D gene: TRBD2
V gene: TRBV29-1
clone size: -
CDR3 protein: CSVRSGLGLAGQETQYF
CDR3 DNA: TGCAGCGTTCGTTCAGGTTTGGGACTAGCGGGTCAAGAGACCCAGTACTTC

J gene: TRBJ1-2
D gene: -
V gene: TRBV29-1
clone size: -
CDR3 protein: CSVEAQVYGYTF
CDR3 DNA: TGCAGCGTTGAGGCACAGGTTTATGGCTACACCTTC

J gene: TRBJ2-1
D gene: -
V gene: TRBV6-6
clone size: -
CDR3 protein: CASSSGLFNEQFF
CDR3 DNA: TGTGCCAGCAGCTCCGGACTCTTCAATGAGCAGTTCTTC

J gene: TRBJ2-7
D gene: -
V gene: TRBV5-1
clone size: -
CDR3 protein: CASSSKPGSSYEQYF
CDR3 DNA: TGCGCCAGCAGCTCGAAGCCGGGGAGCTCCTACGAGCAGTACTTC

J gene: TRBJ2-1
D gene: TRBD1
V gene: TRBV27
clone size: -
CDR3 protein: CASSFPGTGLNEQFF
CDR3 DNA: TGTGCCAGCAGTTTCCCCGGGACAGGTCTGAATGAGCAGTTCTTC

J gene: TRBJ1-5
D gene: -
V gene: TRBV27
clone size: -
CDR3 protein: CASTLKTVFNQPQHF
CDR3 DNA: TGTGCCAGCACCCTCAAGACAGTCTTCAATCAGCCCCAGCATTTT

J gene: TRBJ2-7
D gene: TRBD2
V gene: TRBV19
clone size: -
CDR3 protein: CASSIASGRSYEQYF
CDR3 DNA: TGTGCCAGTAGTATCGCTAGCGGGAGATCCTACGAGCAGTACTTC

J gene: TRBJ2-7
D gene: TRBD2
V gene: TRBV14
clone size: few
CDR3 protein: CASSQVGAGGATYEQYF
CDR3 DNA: TGTGCCAGCAGCCAAGTCGGGGCGGGAGGTGCGACCTACGAGCAGTACTTC

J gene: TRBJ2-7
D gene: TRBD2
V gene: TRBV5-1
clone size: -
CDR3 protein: CASSPGGGRSYEQYF
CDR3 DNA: TGCGCCAGCAGCCCGGGCGGCGGGAGATCGTACGAGCAGTACTTC

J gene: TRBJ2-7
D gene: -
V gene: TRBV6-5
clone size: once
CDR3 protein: CASSAGYESHEQYF
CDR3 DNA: TGTGCCAGCTCCGCCGGTTACGAGTCTCACGAGCAGTACTTC

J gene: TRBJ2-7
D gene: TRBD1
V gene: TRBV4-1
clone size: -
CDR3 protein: CASSQRPGTGGLEQYF
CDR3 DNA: TGCGCCAGCAGCCAAAGACCCGGGACAGGGGGCCTCGAGCAGTACTTC

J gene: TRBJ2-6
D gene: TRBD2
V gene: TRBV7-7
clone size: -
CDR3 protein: CASSPRGDYSGANVLTF
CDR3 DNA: TGTGCCAGCAGCCCGCGGGGGGATTACTCTGGGGCCAACGTCCTGACTTTC

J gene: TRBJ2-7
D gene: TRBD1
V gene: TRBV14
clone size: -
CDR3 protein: CASSPHRGQGRYEQYF
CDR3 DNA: TGTGCCAGCAGCCCTCATCGAGGACAGGGCCGATACGAGCAGTACTTC

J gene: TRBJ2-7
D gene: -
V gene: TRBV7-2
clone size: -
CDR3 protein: CASSFLGNYEQYF
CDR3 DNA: TGTGCCAGCAGCTTCCTGGGGAACTACGAGCAGTACTTC

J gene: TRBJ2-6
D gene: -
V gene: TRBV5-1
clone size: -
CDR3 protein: CASSLVASAGANVLTF
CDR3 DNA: TGCGCCAGCAGCTTGGTGGCGAGCGCTGGGGCCAACGTCCTGACTTTC

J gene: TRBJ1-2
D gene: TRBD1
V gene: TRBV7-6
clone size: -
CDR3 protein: CASSALTGGAGYGYTF
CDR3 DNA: TGTGCCAGCAGCGCACTGACAGGGGGCGCGGGTTATGGCTACACCTTC

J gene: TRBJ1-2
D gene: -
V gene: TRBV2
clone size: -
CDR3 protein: CASSAVGRAGYTF
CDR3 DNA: TGTGCCAGCAGTGCCGTCGGCAGGGCTGGCTACACCTTC

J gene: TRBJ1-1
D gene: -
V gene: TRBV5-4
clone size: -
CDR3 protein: CASSLEELTEAFF
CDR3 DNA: TGTGCCAGCAGCTTGGAAGAGTTGACTGAAGCTTTCTTT

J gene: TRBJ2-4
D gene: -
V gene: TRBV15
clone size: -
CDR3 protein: CATSRDWAIQYF
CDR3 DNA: TGTGCCACCAGCAGAGATTGGGCCATTCAGTACTTC

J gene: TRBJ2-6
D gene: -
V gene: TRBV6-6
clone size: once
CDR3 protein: CASSFLTGGNKVGF
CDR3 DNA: TGTGCCAGCAGTTTCTTAACAGGTGGGAACAAAGTCGGGTTC

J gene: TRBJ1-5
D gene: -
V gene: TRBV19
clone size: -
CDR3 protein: CASSIAAGSAQPQHF
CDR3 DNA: TGTGCCAGTAGTATTGCGGCAGGTTCGGCTCAGCCCCAGCATTTT

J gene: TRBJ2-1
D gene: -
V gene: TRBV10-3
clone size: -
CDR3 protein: CAIKFEGKDYNEQFF
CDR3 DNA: TGTGCCATCAAGTTTGAGGGTAAAGACTACAATGAGCAGTTCTTC

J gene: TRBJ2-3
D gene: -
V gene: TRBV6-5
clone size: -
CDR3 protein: CASSYGERVADTQYF
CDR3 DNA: TGTGCCAGCAGTTACGGGGAACGGGTGGCGGATACGCAGTATTTT

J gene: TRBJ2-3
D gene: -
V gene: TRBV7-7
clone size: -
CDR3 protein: CASSLGGVADTQYF
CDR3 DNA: TGTGCCAGCAGCTTAGGTGGGGTTGCAGATACGCAGTATTTT

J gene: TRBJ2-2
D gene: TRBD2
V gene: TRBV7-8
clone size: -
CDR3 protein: CASSLGLAEYTGELFF
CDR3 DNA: TGTGCCAGCAGCTTAGGTCTAGCGGAGTACACCGGGGAGCTGTTTTTT

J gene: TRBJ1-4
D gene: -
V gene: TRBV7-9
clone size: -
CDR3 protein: CASSLIGGTNEKLFF
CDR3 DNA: TGTGCCAGCAGCTTAATAGGGGGGACTAATGAAAAACTGTTTTTT

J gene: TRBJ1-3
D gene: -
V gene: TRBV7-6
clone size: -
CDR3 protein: CASSLFRKSGNTIYF
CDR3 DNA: TGTGCCAGCAGCTTATTCAGGAAATCTGGAAACACCATATATTTT

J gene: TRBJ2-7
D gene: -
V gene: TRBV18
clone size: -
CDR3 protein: CASSPYLSHEQYF
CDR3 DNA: TGTGCCAGCTCACCATACTTATCTCACGAGCAGTACTTC

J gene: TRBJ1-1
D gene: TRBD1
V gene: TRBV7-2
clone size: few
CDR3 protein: CASSSDRELPEAFF
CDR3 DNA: TGTGCCAGCAGCTCCGACAGGGAATTACCCGAAGCTTTCTTT

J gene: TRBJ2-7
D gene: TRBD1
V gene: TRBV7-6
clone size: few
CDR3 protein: CASSPGQGYEQYF
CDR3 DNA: TGTGCCAGCAGCCCCGGACAGGGGTACGAGCAGTACTTC

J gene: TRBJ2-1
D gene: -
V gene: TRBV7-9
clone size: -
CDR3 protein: CASRRSEQFF
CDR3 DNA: TGTGCCAGCCGGCGGAGTGAGCAGTTCTTC

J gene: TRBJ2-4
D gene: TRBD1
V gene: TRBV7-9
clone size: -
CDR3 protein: CASSPGQELAKNIQYF
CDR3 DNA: TGTGCCAGCAGCCCCGGACAGGAACTAGCCAAAAACATTCAGTACTTC

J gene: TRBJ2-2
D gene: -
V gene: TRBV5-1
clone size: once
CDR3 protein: CASSRRGANTGELFF
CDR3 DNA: TGCGCCAGCAGCCGCAGGGGGGCGAACACCGGGGAGCTGTTTTTT

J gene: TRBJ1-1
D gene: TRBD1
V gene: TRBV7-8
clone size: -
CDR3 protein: CASRQTGVTTEAFF
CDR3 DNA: TGTGCCAGCAGACAAACAGGGGTGACCACTGAAGCTTTCTTT

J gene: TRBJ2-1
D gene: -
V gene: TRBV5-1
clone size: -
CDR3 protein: CASSLLQGPHNEQFF
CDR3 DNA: TGCGCCAGCAGCTTGCTTCAGGGTCCCCACAATGAGCAGTTCTTC

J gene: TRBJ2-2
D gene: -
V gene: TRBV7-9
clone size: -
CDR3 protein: CASSQRLQITTGELFF
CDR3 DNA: TGTGCCAGCAGCCAAAGACTGCAGATTACCACCGGGGAGCTGTTTTTT

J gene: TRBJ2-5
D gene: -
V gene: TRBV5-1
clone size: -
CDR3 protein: CASSLARDQETQYF
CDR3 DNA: TGCGCCAGCAGCTTGGCCAGGGACCAAGAGACCCAGTACTTC

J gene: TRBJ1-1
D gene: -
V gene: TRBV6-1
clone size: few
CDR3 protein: CASSGRGNTEAFF
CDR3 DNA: TGTGCCAGCAGTGGGAGGGGGAACACTGAAGCTTTCTTT

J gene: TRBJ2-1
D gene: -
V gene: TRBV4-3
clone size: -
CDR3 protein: CASSQYVGENRNEQFF
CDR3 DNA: TGCGCCAGCAGCCAGTATGTCGGGGAGAATAGGAATGAGCAGTTCTTC

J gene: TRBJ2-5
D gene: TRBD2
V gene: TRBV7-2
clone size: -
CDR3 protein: CASSFEIRASGAQETQYF
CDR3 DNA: TGTGCCAGCAGCTTCGAGATTCGGGCTAGCGGGGCCCAAGAGACCCAGTACTTC

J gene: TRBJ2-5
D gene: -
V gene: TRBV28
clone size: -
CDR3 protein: CASSSHPDGGPQETQYF
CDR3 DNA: TGTGCCAGCAGTTCCCACCCCGACGGGGGGCCCCAAGAGACCCAGTACTTC

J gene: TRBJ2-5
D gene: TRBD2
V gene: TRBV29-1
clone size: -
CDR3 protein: CSGLAGNQETQYF
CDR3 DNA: TGCAGCGGACTAGCGGGAAACCAAGAGACCCAGTACTTC

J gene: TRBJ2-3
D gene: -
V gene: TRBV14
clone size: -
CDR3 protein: CASSSYTLTDTQYF
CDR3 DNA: TGTGCCAGCAGCTCTTACACCCTTACAGATACGCAGTATTTT

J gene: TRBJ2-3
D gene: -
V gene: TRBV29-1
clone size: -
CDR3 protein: CSVAIQDTQYF
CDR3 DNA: TGCAGCGTTGCAATTCAGGATACGCAGTATTTT

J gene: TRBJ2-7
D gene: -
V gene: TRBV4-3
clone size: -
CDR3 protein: CASSQDWGYEQYF
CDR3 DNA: TGCGCCAGCAGCCAAGATTGGGGCTACGAGCAGTACTTC